Presented here are 5 T cell receptor beta chains from one specimen sequenced in a study of T cells in Graves' hyperthyroidism and ophthalmopathy. TCR beta CDR3 sequences were amplified from RNA transcripts. Initially, a first-round RT-PCR of the TCR CDR3 employed the HTBI primer set. TCRdb passed the multiplex PCR reads through MiXCR, listing each CDR3 protein once. The sample records approximately 510,000 distinct CDR3 sequences, under 25% being singletons. The sequenced material came from blood. Receptors originate from a man aged 18 to 30 with Graves' hyperthyroidism.

This clonotype was counted ten times or more. For the CDR3, the DNA is TGTGCCAGCAGCTTACAGCCGAGCACTGAAGCTTTCTTT. It translates to CASSLQPSTEAFF. The V call is TRBV7-2, the J call TRBJ1-1; D gene ambiguous. Trimming left V 2 bases short and J 4 bases short, with 8 bases between. This CDR3 contains 13 residues. Germline V CDR1 and CDR2: SGHTA, FQGNSA.

The V call is TRBV12-3 or TRBV12-4, the J call TRBJ1-5; D is ambiguous. The CDR3 extends over 13 amino acids. The V end lost 3 bases, the J end lost 4 bases, and 7 bases lay between the germline ends. The CDR3 is CASSFGKNQPQHF. The CDR3 DNA sequence: TGTGCCAGCAGTTTTGGCAAAAATCAGCCCCAGCATTTT.

This chain joins TRBV4-2 and TRBJ2-7; D uncertain. Germline CDR1 LGHNA, CDR2 YNFKEQ. This CDR3 has 15 residues. V shed 1 base and J shed 2 bases, with 12 bases lying between them. CDR3: CASSQGSTAAYEQYF. CDR3 in DNA: TGTGCCAGCAGCCAAGGTTCGACGGCGGCCTACGAGCAGTACTTC.

There are a few counts of this clonotype. CDR3 nucleotide sequence: TGCAGTGCTAGAGATCTGAGGTCGGGGCCCCAGCATTTT. Translated, it gives CSARDLRSGPQHF. V gene TRBV20-1 combines with J gene TRBJ1-5; the D is unclear. V lost 0 bases and J lost 9, with 12 bases in between. The CDR3 spans 13 residues. Germline CDR1 reads DFQATT; CDR2 reads SNEGSKA (reference sequence).

This clonotype came up a few times. V and J are TRBV12-3 or TRBV12-4 and TRBJ2-1; 8 bases are shared with TRBD2. The junction had 2 bases not matched to a gene; V was cut back by 3 bases and J by 1 base. This CDR3 region has 15 residues. In DNA form, the CDR3 reads TGTGCCAGCAGTTTCGGCGGGGGGTCCTACAATGAGCAGTTCTTC. Translation gives CASSFGGGSYNEQFF.